This T cell receptor (beta chain) derives from a study of T cell changes during pregnancy in multiple sclerosis (dated by TCRdb to the late 2010s). Study-wide context: Changes in the T cell repertoire over the course of pregnancy were examined in this study in women with multiple sclerosis.

Receptor libraries were prepared by the immunoSEQ multiplex PCR assay. TCRdb took over this immuneACCESS table, retaining in-frame rearrangements with V and J assigned. Such tables are incomplete; in checked studies, under half of the missing clones stem from an unresolved V gene, and the remainder is unexplained. This sample lists about 31,000 clones; roughly 90% were detected once. Together, the top ten hold roughly 10% of the sample. Concerning this clone: The antigen it binds to is not known. There are no base qualities to consult, and no much larger clone falls within one base.

The germline V gene (reference sequence) provides CDR1 MNHEY and CDR2 SMNVEV. Trimming takes 3 bases off V and 6 bases off J; junction bases not matched to a gene: 10. The CDR3 contains 16 residues, cysteine and phenylalanine counted. Only the CDR3 DNA stays, 48 bases, in frame from base 1. The chain links TRBV27 with TRBJ2-3; 9 junctional bases match TRBD2. Sample: CD8+ T cells from peripheral blood mononuclear cells, taken in the first trimester of pregnancy. This clonotype was obtained from a female donor with multiple sclerosis, enrolled in a pregnancy study. The CDR3 protein is CASSLRGGATQDTQYF. Read as DNA, the sequence is TGTGCCAGCAGTTTGCGCGGGGGGGCAACTCAGGATACGCAGTATTTT.